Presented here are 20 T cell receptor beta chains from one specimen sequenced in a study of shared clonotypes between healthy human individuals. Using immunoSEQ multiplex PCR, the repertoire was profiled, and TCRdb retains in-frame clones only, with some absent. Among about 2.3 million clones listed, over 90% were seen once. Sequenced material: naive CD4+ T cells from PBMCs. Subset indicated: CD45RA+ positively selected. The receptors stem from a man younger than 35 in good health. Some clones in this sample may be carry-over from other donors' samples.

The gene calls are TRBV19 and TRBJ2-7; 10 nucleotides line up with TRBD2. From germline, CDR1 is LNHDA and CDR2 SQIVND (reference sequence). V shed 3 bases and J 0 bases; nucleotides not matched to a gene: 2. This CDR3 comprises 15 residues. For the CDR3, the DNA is TGTGCCAGTAGTATCCCTAGCGGGAGCTCCTACGAGCAGTACTTC. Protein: CASSIPSGSSYEQYF.

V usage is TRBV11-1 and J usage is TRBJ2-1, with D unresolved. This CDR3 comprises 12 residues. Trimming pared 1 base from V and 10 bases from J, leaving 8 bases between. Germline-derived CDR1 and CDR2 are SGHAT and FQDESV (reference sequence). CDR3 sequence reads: CASSLDGREQFF. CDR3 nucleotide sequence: TGTGCCAGCAGCTTAGATGGGCGGGAGCAGTTCTTC.

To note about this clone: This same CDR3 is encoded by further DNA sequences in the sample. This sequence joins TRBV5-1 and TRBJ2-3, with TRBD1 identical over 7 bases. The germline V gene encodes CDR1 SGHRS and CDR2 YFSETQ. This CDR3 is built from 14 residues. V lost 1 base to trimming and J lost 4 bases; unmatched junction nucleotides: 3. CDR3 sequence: CASSLQGGADTQYF. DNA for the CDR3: TGCGCCAGCAGCTTGCAAGGGGGCGCAGATACGCAGTATTTT.

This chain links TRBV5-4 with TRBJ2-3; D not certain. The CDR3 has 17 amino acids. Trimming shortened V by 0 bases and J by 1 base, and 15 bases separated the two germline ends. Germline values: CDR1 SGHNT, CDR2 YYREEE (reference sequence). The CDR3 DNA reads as TGTGCCAGCAGCTTGGCTAATACCGCAGACCGCACAGATACGCAGTATTTT. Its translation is CASSLANTADRTDTQYF. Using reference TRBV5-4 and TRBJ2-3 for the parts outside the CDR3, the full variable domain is ETGVTQSPTHLIKTRGQQVTLRCSSQSGHNTVSWYQQALGQGPQFIFQYYREEENGRGNFPPRFSGLQFPNYSSELNVNALELDDSALYLCASSLANTADRTDTQYFGPGTRLTVL.

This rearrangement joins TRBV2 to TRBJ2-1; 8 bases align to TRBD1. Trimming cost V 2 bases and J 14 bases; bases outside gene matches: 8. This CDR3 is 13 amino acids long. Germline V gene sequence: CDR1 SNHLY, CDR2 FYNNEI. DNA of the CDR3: TGTGCCAGCAGTGAACGGGACAGGAGGTCGGAGTTCTTC. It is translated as CASSERDRRSEFF.

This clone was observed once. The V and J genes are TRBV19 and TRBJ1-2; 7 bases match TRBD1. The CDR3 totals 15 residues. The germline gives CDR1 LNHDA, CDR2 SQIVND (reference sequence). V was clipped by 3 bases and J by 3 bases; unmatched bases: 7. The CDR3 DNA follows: TGTGCCAGTAGTATCTATCGTGACAGGGACTATGGCTACACCTTC. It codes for CASSIYRDRDYGYTF.

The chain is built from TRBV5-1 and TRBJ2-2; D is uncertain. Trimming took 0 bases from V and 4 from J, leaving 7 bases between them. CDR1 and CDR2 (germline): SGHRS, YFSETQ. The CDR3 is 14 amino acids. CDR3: CASSLEGFTGELFF. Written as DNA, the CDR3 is TGCGCCAGCAGCTTGGAAGGTTTCACCGGGGAGCTGTTTTTT.

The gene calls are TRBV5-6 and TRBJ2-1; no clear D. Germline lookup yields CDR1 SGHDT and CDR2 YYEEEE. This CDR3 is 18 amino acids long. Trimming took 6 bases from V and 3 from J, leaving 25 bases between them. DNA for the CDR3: TGTGCCAGCACCTCGCCACTCGGGCCACGGCATGACTACAATGAGCAGTTCTTC. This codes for CASTSPLGPRHDYNEQFF. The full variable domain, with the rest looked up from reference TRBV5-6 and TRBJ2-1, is DAGVTQSPTHLIKTRGQQVTLRCSPKSGHDTVSWYQQALGQGPQFIFQYYEEEERQRGNFPDRFSGHQFPNYSSELNVNALLLGDSALYLCASTSPLGPRHDYNEQFFGPGTRLTVL.

As DNA, the CDR3 is TGTGCCAGCAAGATGGAATCAGGGCCCCAAGAGACCCAGTACTTC. Translation: CASKMESGPQETQYF. The V call is TRBV2, the J call TRBJ2-5; tentative D call: TRBD1 (5 bases). V was trimmed by 7 bases and J by 1 base, leaving 16 bases between them. Germline CDR1 and CDR2: SNHLY and FYNNEI. The CDR3 consists of 15 residues.

The CDR3 DNA follows: TGCGCCAGCAGCCCGAACGGACAGACAAACCCCTACACAGATACGCAGTATTTT. It encodes CASSPNGQTNPYTDTQYF. The chain links TRBV5-1 to TRBJ2-3, with D perhaps TRBD1 (6 bases). V lost 4 bases, J lost 2 bases, and 23 bases lay in between. This CDR3 contains 18 residues. Germline V gives CDR1 SGHRS, CDR2 YFSETQ.

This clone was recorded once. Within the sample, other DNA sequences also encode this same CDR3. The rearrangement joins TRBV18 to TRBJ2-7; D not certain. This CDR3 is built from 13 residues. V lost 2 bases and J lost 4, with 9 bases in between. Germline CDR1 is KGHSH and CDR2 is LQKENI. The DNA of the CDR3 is TGTGCCAGCTCACCAGGGCAGAGTTACGAGCAGTACTTC. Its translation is CASSPGQSYEQYF.

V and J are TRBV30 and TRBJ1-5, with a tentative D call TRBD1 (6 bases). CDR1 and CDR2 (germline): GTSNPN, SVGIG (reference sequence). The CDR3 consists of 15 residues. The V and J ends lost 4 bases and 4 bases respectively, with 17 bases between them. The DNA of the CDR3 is TGTGCCTGGAATACAGGGCCCCAACTAAATCAGCCCCAGCATTTT. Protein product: CAWNTGPQLNQPQHF.

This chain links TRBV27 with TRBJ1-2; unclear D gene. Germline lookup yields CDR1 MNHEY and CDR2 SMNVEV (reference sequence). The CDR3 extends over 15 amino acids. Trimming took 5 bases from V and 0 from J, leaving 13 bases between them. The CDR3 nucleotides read TGTGCCAGCAGTCTCGCAGGCGTACCTAACTATGGCTACACCTTC. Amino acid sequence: CASSLAGVPNYGYTF.

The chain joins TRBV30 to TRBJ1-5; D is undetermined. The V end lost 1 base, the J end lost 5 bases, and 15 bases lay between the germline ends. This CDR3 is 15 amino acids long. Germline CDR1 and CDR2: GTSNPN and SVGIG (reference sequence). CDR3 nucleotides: TGTGCCTGGAGTGCCCCCGGGCAGAACTATCAGCCCCAGCATTTT. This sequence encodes CAWSAPGQNYQPQHF.

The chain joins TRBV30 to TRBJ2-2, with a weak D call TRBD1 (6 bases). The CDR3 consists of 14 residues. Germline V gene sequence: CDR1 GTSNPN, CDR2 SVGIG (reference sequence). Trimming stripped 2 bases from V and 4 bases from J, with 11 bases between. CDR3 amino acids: CAWSTGISTGELFF. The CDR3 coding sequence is TGTGCCTGGAGTACAGGGATTAGCACCGGGGAGCTGTTTTTT.

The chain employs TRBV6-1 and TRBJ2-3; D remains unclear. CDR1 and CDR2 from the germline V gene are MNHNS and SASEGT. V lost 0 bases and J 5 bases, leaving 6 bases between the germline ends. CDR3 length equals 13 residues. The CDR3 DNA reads TGTGCCAGCAGTGAAGCAGAAAAAGATACGCAGTATTTT. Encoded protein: CASSEAEKDTQYF.

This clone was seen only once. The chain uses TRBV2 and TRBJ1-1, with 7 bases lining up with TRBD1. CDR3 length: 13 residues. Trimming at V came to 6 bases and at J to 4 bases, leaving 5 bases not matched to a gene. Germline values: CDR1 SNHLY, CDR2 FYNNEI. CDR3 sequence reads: CASRGQRGTEAFF. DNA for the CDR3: TGTGCCAGCAGGGGACAGAGGGGCACTGAAGCTTTCTTT.

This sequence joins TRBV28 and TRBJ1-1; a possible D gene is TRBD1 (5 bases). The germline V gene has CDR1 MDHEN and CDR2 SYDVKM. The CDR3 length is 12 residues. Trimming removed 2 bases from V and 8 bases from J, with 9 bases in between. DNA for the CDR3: TGTGCCAGCAGTTTAACTGACAGAGAAGCTTTCTTT. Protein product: CASSLTDREAFF.

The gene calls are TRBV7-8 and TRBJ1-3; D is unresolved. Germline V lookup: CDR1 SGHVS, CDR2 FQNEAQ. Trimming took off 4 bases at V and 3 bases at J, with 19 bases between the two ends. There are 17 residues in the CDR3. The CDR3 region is CASSSRPATTFGNTIYF. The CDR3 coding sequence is TGTGCCAGCAGCTCGAGACCGGCTACGACGTTTGGAAACACCATATATTTT. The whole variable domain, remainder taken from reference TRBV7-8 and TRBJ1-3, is GAGVSQSPRYKVAKRGQDVALRCDPISGHVSLFWYQQALGQGPEFLTYFQNEAQLDKSGLPSDRFFAERPEGSVSTLKIQRTQQEDSAVYLCASSSRPATTFGNTIYFGEGSWLTVV.

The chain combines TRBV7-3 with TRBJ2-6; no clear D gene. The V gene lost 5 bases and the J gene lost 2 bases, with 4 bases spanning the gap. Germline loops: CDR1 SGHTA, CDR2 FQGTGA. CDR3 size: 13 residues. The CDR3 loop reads CASSPTGANVLTF. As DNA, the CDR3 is TGTGCCAGCAGCCCAACTGGGGCCAACGTCCTGACTTTC.